Included here is one TCR beta chain sequence, with context. CDR1 and CDR2 (germline): LNHDA, SQIVND (reference sequence). V was cut by 3 bases and J by 7 bases, with 13 bases left in between. The CDR3 sequence is 14 residues long. This sample is part of a study of sequential checkpoint blockade in melanoma. Study context: Arm A got nivolumab then ipilimumab; arm B the reverse, 1:1.

Profiled with immunoSEQ multiplex PCR; TCRdb holds only in-frame clones, not every one. The data contain 15,000 to 25,000 clones, roughly four fifths of them singletons. Stated treatment: randomized to nivolumab then ipilimumab (arm A) or the reverse (arm B). None of the patients previously received DNA-damaging chemotherapy. Live CD3+CD8+ CD19− CD56− cells were sorted from PBMCs. The rearrangement uses TRBV19 and TRBJ2-1, with D possibly TRBD2 on 5 matching bases. The sequence was collected from a human donor with melanoma. The sample in question was CD8+ T cells sorted from blood (inferred from file names), obtained from a patient given nivolumab and ipilimumab in sequence. The CDR3 sequence: CASSIGGLGNEQFF. CDR3 coding DNA: TGTGCCAGTAGTATCGGCGGGTTAGGGAATGAGCAGTTCTTC. Supplemented by reference TRBV19 and TRBJ2-1, the full variable domain reads DGGITQSPKYLFRKEGQNVTLSCEQNLNHDAMYWYRQDPGQGLRLIYYSQIVNDFQKGDIAEGYSVSREKKESFPLTVTSAQKNPTAFYLCASSIGGLGNEQFFGPGTRLTVL.